Below, one T cell receptor beta chain is given with its context. Its antigen is not identified. V was pared by 1 base and J by 3 bases, with 12 bases of the junction left unmatched. The CDR3 totals 17 residues. Germline CDR1 reads SGHDT; CDR2 reads YYEEEE. The source of the sample is a study of response to subunit inactivated influenza vaccine. Findings of the study overall: The authors suggested that few new T cells are recruited per seasonal influenza vaccination.

One entry per CDR3 protein results from TCRdb running MiXCR on the RT-PCR reads. The sample shows 280,000 or so distinct CDR3 sequences, 21% of them seen only once. The chain uses TRBV5-6 and TRBJ1-1, with TRBD1 matching 7 bases. The clonotype was recovered from a man between 50 and 75 years old who received an inactivated influenza vaccine. The source material was PBMCs from blood, sampled less than 22 months after vaccination. Written as DNA, the CDR3 is TGTGCCAGCAGCTTGAGTCGCCGACAGGGTATCGACACTGAAGCTTTCTTT. It specifies CASSLSRRQGIDTEAFF.